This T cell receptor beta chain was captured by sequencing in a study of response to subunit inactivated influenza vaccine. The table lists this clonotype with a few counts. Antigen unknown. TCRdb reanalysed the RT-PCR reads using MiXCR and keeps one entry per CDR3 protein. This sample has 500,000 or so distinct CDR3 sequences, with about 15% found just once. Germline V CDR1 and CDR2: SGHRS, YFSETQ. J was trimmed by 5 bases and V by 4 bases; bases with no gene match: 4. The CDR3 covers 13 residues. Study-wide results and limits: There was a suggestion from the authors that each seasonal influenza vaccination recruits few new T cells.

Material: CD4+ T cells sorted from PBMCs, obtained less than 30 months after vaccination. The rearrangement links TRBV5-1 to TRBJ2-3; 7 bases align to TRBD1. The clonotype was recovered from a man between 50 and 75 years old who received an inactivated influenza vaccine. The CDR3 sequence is CASSTDRVDTQYF. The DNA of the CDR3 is TGCGCCAGCAGCACCGACAGGGTAGATACGCAGTATTTT.